These 14 T cell receptor beta chains share one sample of origin, sequenced in a study of T cell responses to AZD1222 COVID-19 vaccine (dated by TCRdb to 2020 to 2023). Libraries were made using the immunoSEQ multiplex PCR assay. TCRdb's version of the immuneACCESS table is confined to in-frame rearrangements and falls short of the full clone set. An unresolved V gene accounts for under half of the shortfall where checked; the remainder is of unknown origin. A total of approximately 140,000 clones appear in this sample, roughly 90% of them only once. The ten top clones hold 3% to 3.5% of the sample. The time point label for this specimen denotes: about 28 days (+/-7) after the second vaccine dose. This specimen was peripheral blood, taken 28 days after the second AZD1222 dose. These receptors came from an adult who received the AZD1222 COVID-19 vaccine.

The chain carries TRBV12-3 or TRBV12-4 and TRBJ2-7, with D hard to call. V was cut by 7 bases and J by 3 bases, with 10 bases left in between. The CDR3 totals 12 residues. DNA for the CDR3: TGTGCCAGCACCTCGGACGGCTACGAGCAGTACTTC. Its protein product is CASTSDGYEQYF.

This chain connects TRBV30 to TRBJ2-3; 11 nucleotides match TRBD2. CDR1 and CDR2 from the germline V gene are GTSNPN and SVGIG (reference sequence). This CDR3 contains 15 residues. V was clipped by 3 bases and J by 2 bases; unmatched bases: 4. The CDR3, as DNA: TGTGCCTGGAGCGGACTAGCGGGCTACACAGATACGCAGTATTTT. Its translation is CAWSGLAGYTDTQYF. The full variable domain, with the rest looked up from reference TRBV30 and TRBJ2-3, is SQTIHQWPATLVQPVGSPLSLECTVEGTSNPNLYWYRQAAGRGLQLLFYSVGIGQISSEVPQNLSASRPQDRQFILSSKKLLLSDSGFYLCAWSGLAGYTDTQYFGPGTRLTVL.

This chain connects TRBV6-5 to TRBJ1-1; D remains ambiguous. Germline V gene sequence: CDR1 MNHEY, CDR2 SVGAGI. V lost 2 bases to trimming and J lost 1 base, with 11 bases between them. The CDR3 is 15 amino acids. CDR3 sequence reads: CASSYGTTRNTEAFF. The CDR3 DNA sequence: TGTGCCAGCAGTTACGGCACAACTCGGAACACTGAAGCTTTCTTT.

V is TRBV5-4 and J is TRBJ2-7; 8 bases align to TRBD2. Germline values: CDR1 SGHNT, CDR2 YYREEE (reference sequence). V was clipped by 4 bases and J by 2 bases; unmatched bases: 8. This CDR3 region has 15 residues. The CDR3 region has the DNA TGTGCCAGCAGCGGCTCCGGGACTAGTACCTACGAGCAGTACTTC. Translation gives CASSGSGTSTYEQYF. Full variable domain (missing parts from reference TRBV5-4 and TRBJ2-7): ETGVTQSPTHLIKTRGQQVTLRCSSQSGHNTVSWYQQALGQGPQFIFQYYREEENGRGNFPPRFSGLQFPNYSSELNVNALELDDSALYLCASSGSGTSTYEQYFGPGTRLTVT.

This clone is a singleton in its sample. This sequence joins TRBV28 and TRBJ1-1, with 7 positions matching TRBD1. V dropped 8 bases and J dropped 5; count of bases not matched to a gene: 17. Per germline, CDR1 MDHEN and CDR2 SYDVKM. This CDR3 spans 16 amino acids. The CDR3 loop is CASSIQGRGLVTEAFF. CDR3 DNA: TGTGCCAGCTCTATCCAGGGGAGGGGGCTTGTAACTGAAGCTTTCTTT.

The V and J genes are TRBV28 and TRBJ2-1; D unresolved. CDR1 MDHEN and CDR2 SYDVKM come from the germline V gene. This CDR3 spans 10 amino acids. V shed 8 bases and J shed 6 bases, with 5 bases lying between them. Here the CDR3 DNA reads TGTGCCAGCCGCGGCAATGAGCAGTTCTTC. The encoded protein is CASRGNEQFF.

V is TRBV19 and J is TRBJ1-5, with a tentative D call TRBD1 (5 bases). This CDR3 is 15 amino acids long. The germline V gene has CDR1 LNHDA and CDR2 SQIVND (reference sequence). The V and J ends lost 3 bases and 4 bases respectively, with 13 bases between them. The CDR3 region is CASSMVGVGNQPQHF. In nucleotides, the CDR3 is TGTGCCAGTAGTATGGTAGGGGTAGGGAATCAGCCCCAGCATTTT.

The chain uses TRBV6-2 or TRBV6-3 and TRBJ2-7; D gene uncertain. Germline values: CDR1 MNHEY, CDR2 SVGEGT. The CDR3 loop spans 12 amino acids. The V end was cut by 0 bases, the J end by 5 bases, with 5 bases between. For the CDR3, the DNA is TGTGCCAGCAGTTACTCGATCCACGAGCAGTACTTC. This gives the protein CASSYSIHEQYF.

The CDR3 sequence is CASSLALAEETQYF. The CDR3 region has the DNA TGCGCCAGCAGCTTGGCACTAGCGGAAGAGACCCAGTACTTC. The chain links TRBV5-1 to TRBJ2-5; TRBD2 matches at 8 bases. V shed 0 bases and J 3 bases; nucleotides not matched to a gene: 1. Germline V gene lookup returns CDR1 SGHRS and CDR2 YFSETQ. The CDR3 has 14 amino acids. Supplemented by reference TRBV5-1 and TRBJ2-5, the full variable domain reads KAGVTQTPRYLIKTRGQQVTLSCSPISGHRSVSWYQQTPGQGLQFLFEYFSETQRNKGNFPGRFSGRQFSNSRSEMNVSTLELGDSALYLCASSLALAEETQYFGPGTRLLVL.

The sample holds a few counts of this clone. This chain joins TRBV5-1 and TRBJ2-1; 8 bases fit TRBD2. This CDR3 region has 15 residues. The germline CDR1 and CDR2 sequences are SGHRS and YFSETQ. The trim removed 3 bases at V and 2 bases at J, leaving 4 bases unmatched. The CDR3 region has the DNA TGCGCCAGCAGCTCCCGACTAGCGACCTACAATGAGCAGTTCTTC. It encodes CASSSRLATYNEQFF. Supplemented by reference TRBV5-1 and TRBJ2-1, the full variable domain reads KAGVTQTPRYLIKTRGQQVTLSCSPISGHRSVSWYQQTPGQGLQFLFEYFSETQRNKGNFPGRFSGRQFSNSRSEMNVSTLELGDSALYLCASSSRLATYNEQFFGPGTRLTVL.

The chain carries TRBV30 and TRBJ1-1, with 9 bases identical to TRBD1. V trimming: 3 bases; J trimming: 6 bases; junction bases outside the gene matches: 5. The CDR3 is 13 amino acids. Germline CDR1 and CDR2: GTSNPN and SVGIG (reference sequence). CDR3 residues: CAWSIRTGAEAFF. The CDR3 DNA sequence: TGTGCCTGGAGCATTAGGACAGGGGCTGAAGCTTTCTTT.

The chain is built from TRBV19 and TRBJ1-3, with D unresolved. The germline gives CDR1 LNHDA, CDR2 SQIVND (reference sequence). CDR3 size: 15 residues. The germline V and J ends were trimmed by 7 bases and 0 bases, with 13 bases remaining between them. CDR3 loop: CASTRGRISGNTIYF. The CDR3 DNA sequence: TGTGCCAGTACCCGCGGACGGATCTCTGGAAACACCATATATTTT.

J is TRBJ1-3 and V is TRBV11-2; the D gene is possibly TRBD1 (5 bases). The germline CDR1 and CDR2 sequences are SGHAT and FQNNGV. Trimming cost V 7 bases and J 0 bases, with 16 bases left between them. CDR3 length equals 16 residues. This chain's CDR3 is CASTGGAGHSGNTIYF. In nucleotides, the CDR3 is TGTGCCAGCACCGGGGGTGCGGGGCACTCTGGAAACACCATATATTTT.

The genes are TRBV30 and TRBJ1-6; D not certain. The CDR3 runs 13 residues. Trimming left V 5 bases short and J 7 bases short, with 12 bases between. CDR1 GTSNPN and CDR2 SVGIG come from the germline V gene (reference sequence). DNA of the CDR3: TGTGCCTGGGGACGAGTGGGGAATTCACCCCTCCACTTT. Amino acids: CAWGRVGNSPLHF.